This passage covers 10 T cell receptor beta chains from one sample sequenced in a study of shared clonotypes between healthy human individuals. Clones were read by immunoSEQ multiplex PCR, and TCRdb kept only the in-frame ones, dropping some. The sample lists about a million clones, around 75% occurring once. The sequencing input was memory CD4+ T cells sorted from blood. Regarding subset: CD45RA-negative fraction. The receptors stem from a man younger than 35 in good health.

This chain uses TRBV7-8 with TRBJ2-5; D remains ambiguous. Germline assignment: CDR1 SGHVS and CDR2 FQNEAQ. V lost 1 base, J lost 4 bases, and 7 bases lay in between. The CDR3 extends over 13 amino acids. This CDR3 reads CASSLELRETQYF. The CDR3 DNA reads as TGTGCCAGCAGCTTAGAATTGAGAGAGACCCAGTACTTC.

The gene calls are TRBV7-9 and TRBJ2-7; 7 nucleotides agree with TRBD2. The trim removed 5 bases at V and 2 bases at J, leaving 9 bases unmatched. This CDR3 comprises 15 residues. Germline V gives CDR1 SEHNR, CDR2 FQNEAQ (reference sequence). The CDR3 loop reads CASSPPGGRAYEQYF. DNA of the CDR3: TGTGCCAGCAGCCCGCCCGGTGGGAGGGCCTACGAGCAGTACTTC. Complete variable domain (other parts from reference TRBV7-9 and TRBJ2-7): DTGVSQNPRHKITKRGQNVTFRCDPISEHNRLYWYRQTLGQGPEFLTYFQNEAQLEKSRLLSDRFSAERPKGSFSTLEIQRTEQGDSAMYLCASSPPGGRAYEQYFGPGTRLTVT.

The chain recombines TRBV28 with TRBJ1-2; D is uncertain. Germline V gene lookup returns CDR1 MDHEN and CDR2 SYDVKM. The CDR3 loop spans 15 amino acids. With 6 bases removed from V and 0 bases from J, the gap between germline ends came to 14 bases. CDR3 sequence (DNA): TGTGCCAGCAGACCTACCGGGCAGCCTAACTATGGCTACACCTTC. Encoded protein: CASRPTGQPNYGYTF.

The V call is TRBV28, the J call TRBJ1-2; D may be TRBD1 (5 bases). This CDR3 has 13 residues. Germline CDR1 MDHEN, CDR2 SYDVKM. Trimming removed 4 bases at V and 4 bases at J, with 10 bases between. The CDR3 sequence is CASSSRQTYGYTF. CDR3 DNA: TGTGCCAGCAGTTCCCGACAGACCTATGGCTACACCTTC.

The chain couples TRBV2 to TRBJ2-7, with 7 bases matching TRBD1. CDR3 size: 14 residues. CDR1 SNHLY and CDR2 FYNNEI come from the germline V gene. Trimming took 5 bases from V and 5 from J; bases not matched to a gene: 9. The CDR3 sequence is CASSPGTELDEQYF. CDR3 DNA sequence: TGTGCCAGCAGTCCCGGGACAGAATTGGACGAGCAGTACTTC.

This clone has just a few counts. This rearrangement joins TRBV2 to TRBJ1-6; a possible D gene is TRBD1 (5 bases). V was trimmed by 8 bases and J by 5 bases, leaving 13 bases between them. The CDR3 spans 14 residues. Germline CDR1 SNHLY, CDR2 FYNNEI. CDR3 protein: CASRHGDDNSPLHF. For the CDR3, the DNA is TGTGCCAGCCGCCACGGGGACGATAATTCACCCCTCCACTTT.

The rearrangement links TRBV5-1 to TRBJ2-5; D unresolved. V gave up 3 bases and J gave up 2 bases, with 11 bases separating them. The CDR3 totals 14 residues. The germline CDR1 and CDR2 sequences are SGHRS and YFSETQ. CDR3 in DNA: TGCGCCAGCAGCTCAATGCCACTACAAGAGACCCAGTACTTC. Translated: CASSSMPLQETQYF.

The V and J genes are TRBV6-5 and TRBJ2-7; the match to TRBD1 covers 9 bases. V shed 10 bases, J shed 5 bases, and the junction held 6 bases outside the gene matches. Germline-derived CDR1 and CDR2 are MNHEY and SVGAGI. CDR3 size: 12 residues. CDR3 in amino acids: CATRDRVHEQYF. The CDR3, as DNA: TGTGCCACGCGGGACAGGGTCCACGAGCAGTACTTC.

The chain couples TRBV2 to TRBJ2-5, with TRBD1 identical over 10 bases. The CDR3 loop spans 14 amino acids. V dropped 6 bases and J dropped 2; count of bases not matched to a gene: 3. CDR1 and CDR2 from the germline V gene are SNHLY and FYNNEI. The CDR3 sequence is CASRMDRGQETQYF. DNA for the CDR3: TGTGCCAGCAGGATGGACAGGGGGCAAGAGACCCAGTACTTC.

This clone has a handful of counts. J is TRBJ2-1 and V is TRBV6-5; 10 nucleotides match TRBD2. CDR1 and CDR2 from the germline V gene are MNHEY and SVGAGI. The CDR3 runs 15 residues. V trimming: 5 bases; J trimming: 4 bases; junction bases outside the gene matches: 5. DNA of the CDR3: TGTGCCAGCAGTCCCGGGACTAGCGAGTACAATGAGCAGTTCTTC. This translates into CASSPGTSEYNEQFF.